This T cell receptor beta chain derives from a study of T cell responses to AZD1222 COVID-19 vaccine. This clone was observed a single time. Trimming took off 1 base at V and 10 bases at J, with 11 bases between the two ends. Germline-derived CDR1 and CDR2 are MDHEN and SYDVKM. This CDR3 region has 13 residues. Clones were read by immunoSEQ multiplex PCR, and TCRdb kept only the in-frame ones, dropping some. Of 120,000 or so clones listed, 87% are singletons. The chain carries TRBV28 and TRBJ2-1; D is unclear. This specimen consisted of peripheral blood, obtained on day 0 of AZD1222 vaccination. The sequence came from an adult in good health. CDR3 amino acids: CASSLLGPREQFF. For the CDR3, the DNA is TGTGCCAGCAGTTTATTAGGCCCTCGGGAGCAGTTCTTC.